This passage covers 31 T cell receptor beta chains from one sample sequenced in a study of CD8 T cells in Susac syndrome. An amount of RNA that ranged from roughly 0.5 to 1 ug was reverse transcribed with random hexamers. Via MiXCR, TCRdb re-called the immunoSEQ multiplex PCR reads, giving one row per CDR3 protein. The data contain around 170,000 distinct CDR3 sequences, 94% of them singletons. Sample: CD4+ T cells from PBMCs. The receptors shown here come from a human donor with Susac syndrome.

The chain has TRBV29-1 and TRBJ1-1; a weak D match, TRBD1 (5 bases). V dropped 3 bases and J dropped 4 bases, with 15 bases sitting between them. The CDR3 contains 14 residues. Germline V gives CDR1 SQVTM, CDR2 ANQGSEA. In DNA, the CDR3 is TGCAGCGTTGACGGTTGGGGCGTATCCACTGAAGCTTTCTTT. It encodes CSVDGWGVSTEAFF. The whole variable domain, remainder taken from reference TRBV29-1 and TRBJ1-1, is SAVISQKPSRDICQRGTSLTIQCQVDSQVTMMFWYRQQPGQSLTLIATANQGSEATYESGFVIDKFPISRPNLTFSTLTVSNMSPEDSSIYLCSVDGWGVSTEAFFGQGTRLTVV.

The gene calls are TRBV7-2 and TRBJ2-3, with TRBD2 identical over 9 bases. V lost 5 bases, J lost 5 bases, and 5 bases stayed unmatched. The length of the CDR3 is 14 residues. The germline gives CDR1 SGHTA, CDR2 FQGNSA. Here the CDR3 reads CASSPSGAIDTQYF. The CDR3 DNA is TGTGCCAGCAGCCCTAGCGGGGCAATAGATACGCAGTATTTT.

This rearrangement joins TRBV9 to TRBJ2-6; D gene uncertain. In germline, CDR1 is SGDLS, CDR2 YYNGEE. Trimming took 4 bases from V and 0 from J, leaving 8 bases between them. The CDR3 contains 15 residues. CDR3 nucleotides: TGTGCCAGCAGCTCCTACAGCTCTGGGGCCAACGTCCTGACTTTC. This encodes CASSSYSSGANVLTF.

V and J are TRBV6-5 and TRBJ2-1, with 7 bases fitting TRBD2. With 6 bases clipped from V and 4 bases from J, the junction kept 9 bases outside the gene matches. CDR3 length: 15 amino acids. Germline V gene lookup returns CDR1 MNHEY and CDR2 SVGAGI. CDR3 nucleotide sequence: TGTGCCAGCAGGGCAACTGGCGGGGGTTACAATGAGCAGTTCTTC. Its translation is CASRATGGGYNEQFF.

The gene calls are TRBV9 and TRBJ2-2; 8 positions agree with TRBD2. The CDR3 runs 15 residues. The germline CDR1 and CDR2 sequences are SGDLS and YYNGEE. Trimming at V came to 5 bases and at J to 5 bases, leaving 8 bases not matched to a gene. CDR3 sequence reads: CASSPRGGNTGELFF. DNA of the CDR3: TGTGCCAGCAGTCCACGGGGGGGGAATACCGGGGAGCTGTTTTTT.

This clonotype was counted a single time. The V gene is TRBV20-1, the J gene TRBJ2-1; 10 nucleotides agree with TRBD2. V gave up 0 bases and J gave up 1 base; unmatched junction bases: 3. From germline, CDR1 is DFQATT and CDR2 SNEGSKA (reference sequence). The CDR3 has 16 residues. The CDR3 nucleotides read TGCAGTGCTAGAGACGCTAGCGGGGGTTCCTACAATGAGCAGTTCTTC. It specifies CSARDASGGSYNEQFF.

V gene TRBV3-1 combines with J gene TRBJ2-5; 9 bases line up with TRBD2. Trimming removed 3 bases from V and 4 bases from J; junction bases left unmatched: 0. CDR1 LGHDT and CDR2 YNNKEL come from the germline V gene (reference sequence). CDR3 length equals 13 residues. The CDR3 coding sequence is TGTGCCAGCAGCCAGGGACTAGCAGAGACCCAGTACTTC. Translation gives CASSQGLAETQYF.

The chain joins TRBV11-2 to TRBJ1-3, with D unresolved. CDR1 SGHAT and CDR2 FQNNGV come from the germline V gene. V dropped 1 base and J dropped 0 bases, with 19 bases sitting between them. The CDR3 has 19 residues. CDR3 bases: TGTGCCAGCAGCTTAGCGGCATCCGGACGGGATTACTCTGGAAACACCATATATTTT. Translation: CASSLAASGRDYSGNTIYF.

The chain employs TRBV6-1 and TRBJ1-1; no clear D gene. This CDR3 has 15 amino acids. CDR1 is MNHNS, CDR2 SASEGT, per germline. Trimming took off 7 bases at V and 0 bases at J, with 15 bases between the two ends. CDR3: CASIWAGLMNTEAFF. The CDR3 nucleotides read TGTGCCAGCATCTGGGCAGGACTTATGAACACTGAAGCTTTCTTT.

V usage is TRBV29-1 and J usage is TRBJ2-1, with 9 bases fitting TRBD1. V gave up 7 bases and J gave up 3 bases; unmatched junction bases: 10. Germline V lookup: CDR1 SQVTM, CDR2 ANQGSEA. This CDR3 spans 15 amino acids. The CDR3 reads CSAGAGQGIYNEQFF. The CDR3 nucleotides read TGCAGCGCCGGGGCAGGACAGGGGATCTACAATGAGCAGTTCTTC.

The CDR3 sequence is CSATSRTSGNTIYF. In DNA, the CDR3 is TGCAGTGCCACCTCTCGGACGTCTGGAAACACCATATATTTT. This chain links TRBV20-1 with TRBJ1-3; no clear D gene. Germline CDR1 DFQATT, CDR2 SNEGSKA (reference sequence). Trimming removed 6 bases from V and 1 base from J, with 13 bases in between. The CDR3 runs to 14 residues.

The rearrangement joins TRBV20-1 to TRBJ2-5, with D perhaps TRBD2 (5 bases). This CDR3 region has 13 residues. From germline, CDR1 is DFQATT and CDR2 SNEGSKA (reference sequence). V dropped 5 bases and J dropped 1 base, with 11 bases sitting between them. CDR3 sequence (DNA): TGCAGTGCTGTTATCGGGGTCCAAGAGACCCAGTACTTC. Translated, it gives CSAVIGVQETQYF.

The rearrangement joins TRBV2 to TRBJ1-1; no clear D. The CDR3 extends over 14 amino acids. Germline V gene data show CDR1 as SNHLY and CDR2 as FYNNEI. The V end lost 2 bases, the J end lost 1 base, and 8 bases lay between the germline ends. The CDR3 here is CASSENGENTEAFF. CDR3 DNA sequence: TGTGCCAGCAGTGAAAATGGAGAGAACACTGAAGCTTTCTTT.

The chain recombines TRBV6-7 with TRBJ2-7, with D hard to call. TRBV6-7 is identified as an open reading frame with a role that is uncertain. V dropped 6 bases and J dropped 5 bases, with 8 bases sitting between them. The CDR3 has 11 amino acids. CDR3 nucleotides: TGTGCCAGCAGATCAGTGGACGAGCAGTACTTC. This gives the protein CASRSVDEQYF.

The chain is built from TRBV19 and TRBJ1-5, with D maybe TRBD1 (6 bases). Per germline, CDR1 LNHDA and CDR2 SQIVND (reference sequence). V was clipped by 3 bases and J by 3 bases, with 9 bases between them. The CDR3 sequence is 14 residues long. The CDR3: CASSIRGPNQPQHF. The DNA for the CDR3 is TGTGCCAGTAGTATCCGGGGGCCCAATCAGCCCCAGCATTTT.

The J gene is TRBJ1-2, the V gene TRBV6-4; D remains ambiguous. The CDR3 has 16 amino acids. The germline CDR1 and CDR2 sequences are MRHNA and SNTAGT. The V gene lost 4 bases and the J gene lost 0 bases, with 15 bases spanning the gap. In nucleotides, the CDR3 is TGTGCCAGCAGTGTCGCAGTCCCAACCTCTAACTATGGCTACACCTTC. Amino acid sequence: CASSVAVPTSNYGYTF.

This clonotype appeared a few times. The V gene is TRBV15, the J gene TRBJ2-5, with 8 bases matching TRBD2. Germline trimming cut 1 base from V and 5 bases from J; bases unmatched to any gene: 0. Germline V gene data show CDR1 as LNHNV and CDR2 as YYDKDF (reference sequence). The CDR3 covers 13 residues. CDR3 nucleotide sequence: TGTGCCACCAGCAGAGGCGGGGGGGAGACCCAGTACTTC. As protein: CATSRGGGETQYF.

The V call is TRBV5-1, the J call TRBJ2-3; TRBD2 matches at 8 bases. This CDR3 has 14 residues. Germline V gene sequence: CDR1 SGHRS, CDR2 YFSETQ. V was pared by 7 bases and J by 2 bases, with 6 bases of the junction left unmatched. The CDR3 DNA sequence: TGCGCCAGCGGGCAGCGGGGGCACACAGATACGCAGTATTTT. It translates to CASGQRGHTDTQYF. The variable domain in full, completed from reference TRBV5-1 and TRBJ2-3, reads KAGVTQTPRYLIKTRGQQVTLSCSPISGHRSVSWYQQTPGQGLQFLFEYFSETQRNKGNFPGRFSGRQFSNSRSEMNVSTLELGDSALYLCASGQRGHTDTQYFGPGTRLTVL.

This CDR3 reads CASSQAANYGYTF. The CDR3 nucleotides are TGTGCCAGCAGCCAAGCCGCGAACTATGGCTACACCTTC. This chain connects TRBV3-1 to TRBJ1-2; no reliable D call. There are 13 residues in the CDR3. CDR1 is LGHDT, CDR2 YNNKEL, per germline (reference sequence). V was cut by 1 base and J by 2 bases, with 5 bases left in between. Supplemented by reference TRBV3-1 and TRBJ1-2, the full variable domain reads DTAVSQTPKYLVTQMGNDKSIKCEQNLGHDTMYWYKQDSKKFLKIMFSYNNKELIINETVPNRFSPKSPDKAHLNLHINSLELGDSAVYFCASSQAANYGYTFGSGTRLTVV.

The chain carries TRBV5-1 and TRBJ2-5, with 9 bases fitting TRBD1. V lost 2 bases to trimming and J lost 3 bases; unmatched junction nucleotides: 2. CDR1 is SGHRS and CDR2 is YFSETQ in the germline V gene. The CDR3 covers 14 residues. As DNA, the CDR3 is TGCGCCAGCAGCTTCGGGACAGGGAAAGAGACCCAGTACTTC. Amino acids: CASSFGTGKETQYF. Full variable domain (outside the CDR3, taken from reference TRBV5-1 and TRBJ2-5): KAGVTQTPRYLIKTRGQQVTLSCSPISGHRSVSWYQQTPGQGLQFLFEYFSETQRNKGNFPGRFSGRQFSNSRSEMNVSTLELGDSALYLCASSFGTGKETQYFGPGTRLLVL.

The CDR3 DNA reads as TGTGCCAGCAGTTCGAACGCTAACTATGGCTACACCTTC. Its translation is CASSSNANYGYTF. This chain links TRBV5-4 with TRBJ1-2; the D is unclear. V dropped 5 bases and J dropped 0 bases, with 8 bases sitting between them. This CDR3 region has 13 residues. Germline V CDR1 and CDR2: SGHNT, YYREEE (reference sequence).

This clonotype has a single count. The chain links TRBV30 to TRBJ2-7; D possibly uses TRBD1 or TRBD2 (5 bases each). Germline V gene lookup returns CDR1 GTSNPN and CDR2 SVGIG (reference sequence). CDR3 length: 11 residues. The V end lost 5 bases, the J end lost 10 bases, and 15 bases lay between the germline ends. CDR3 nucleotide sequence: TGTGCCTGGGCTGGGGGTTTGAAACAGTACTTC. Its protein product is CAWAGGLKQYF.

V is TRBV28 and J is TRBJ1-2; D is undetermined. CDR3 length: 14 amino acids. CDR1 is MDHEN, CDR2 SYDVKM, per germline. V was clipped by 4 bases and J by 0 bases, with 9 bases between them. DNA of the CDR3: TGTGCCAGCAGTTCTTCCGGGACTAACTATGGCTACACCTTC. Its protein product is CASSSSGTNYGYTF.

V and J are TRBV4-2 and TRBJ1-1, with 7 bases lining up with TRBD1. The germline V gene has CDR1 LGHNA and CDR2 YNFKEQ. The CDR3 totals 14 residues. Trimming took 4 bases from V and 5 from J; bases not matched to a gene: 7. In nucleotides, the CDR3 is TGTGCCAGCAGCCCTGGACAGGCCGGGACTGAAGCTTTCTTT. Its protein is CASSPGQAGTEAFF.

The V call is TRBV7-8, the J call TRBJ1-2, with no clear D. Germline loops: CDR1 SGHVS, CDR2 FQNEAQ. V dropped 5 bases and J dropped 0 bases, with 13 bases sitting between them. There are 15 residues in the CDR3. The DNA for the CDR3 is TGTGCCAGCAGCCCTGACGCAGGTTCTAACTATGGCTACACCTTC. Its translation: CASSPDAGSNYGYTF.

This chain uses TRBV4-3 with TRBJ2-1; 7 positions match TRBD1. The germline V gene encodes CDR1 LGHNA and CDR2 YSLEER. The CDR3 spans 14 residues. V was pared by 4 bases and J by 8 bases, with 8 bases of the junction left unmatched. The chain's CDR3 is CASSPRQGGDEQFF. CDR3 nucleotides: TGCGCCAGCAGCCCACGACAGGGTGGCGATGAGCAGTTCTTC.

The chain is built from TRBV30 and TRBJ1-1; no clear D gene. Trimming left V 1 base short and J 0 bases short, with 6 bases between. The CDR3 spans 13 residues. The germline V gene encodes CDR1 GTSNPN and CDR2 SVGIG (reference sequence). The CDR3, as DNA: TGTGCCTGGAGTGAAAAGCTGAACACTGAAGCTTTCTTT. The encoded protein is CAWSEKLNTEAFF.

The genes are TRBV5-1 and TRBJ1-4; possible D gene TRBD1, 6 bases. The CDR3 sequence is 13 residues long. Germline values: CDR1 SGHRS, CDR2 YFSETQ. V was clipped by 2 bases and J by 11 bases, with 13 bases between them. CDR3 region: CASSFDHQGKLFF. As DNA, the CDR3 is TGCGCCAGCAGCTTTGATCACCAGGGGAAACTGTTTTTT.

This clonotype appeared a few times. V and J are TRBV3-1 and TRBJ2-7, with D maybe TRBD2 (6 bases). The CDR3 length is 15 residues. Germline lookup yields CDR1 LGHDT and CDR2 YNNKEL (reference sequence). V lost 5 bases, J lost 0 bases, and 14 bases lay in between. The CDR3 reads CASSLGGGLSYEQYF. CDR3 coding DNA: TGTGCCAGCAGCTTAGGTGGGGGACTCTCCTACGAGCAGTACTTC.

The chain recombines TRBV12-3 or TRBV12-4 with TRBJ2-4; D unclear. Trimming took off 4 bases at V and 7 bases at J, with 11 bases between the two ends. The CDR3 is 13 residues long. In nucleotides, the CDR3 is TGTGCCAGCAGTTCCAGCGATCTTAACATTCAGTACTTC. Translated: CASSSSDLNIQYF.

In this sample, this clonotype turned up once. The chain uses TRBV7-9 and TRBJ1-2; D perhaps matches TRBD1 (6 bases). The CDR3 length is 16 residues. V was clipped by 7 bases and J by 4 bases, with 22 bases between them. Germline lookup yields CDR1 SEHNR and CDR2 FQNEAQ (reference sequence). This chain's CDR3 is CASTPPGAIRVYGYTF. The CDR3 nucleotides are TGTGCCAGCACCCCGCCAGGGGCGATAAGGGTCTATGGCTACACCTTC.